This T cell receptor (beta chain) comes out of a study of T cells after yellow fever vaccination. Study background: Preparation of fractions with low cell numbers was performed using SMART-Seq v4 Ultra Low Input.

Trimming cost V 7 bases and J 5 bases, with 11 bases left between them. The CDR3 spans 13 residues. The germline V gene encodes CDR1 MNHEY and CDR2 SVGAGI. MiXCR was run by TCRdb on the 5' RACE reads, yielding one entry per CDR3 protein. Here the sample spans about 220,000 distinct CDR3 sequences, under 3.5% being singletons. The V and J genes are TRBV6-5 and TRBJ2-2; D is ambiguous. Sequenced material: CD4+ T cells sorted from PBMCs, taken 10 days after the yellow fever booster vaccination. The receptor comes from a man younger than 35 who received the YFV17D yellow fever vaccine. The CDR3 spells CASKGIQTGELFF. CDR3 in DNA: TGTGCCAGCAAGGGAATCCAAACCGGGGAGCTGTTTTTT.